A selection of T cell receptor beta chains follows, all from one sample in a study of PD-L1 blockade in urothelial cancer. Sequenced by immunoSEQ multiplex PCR; TCRdb stores in-frame clones only, minus some. This sample has tens of thousands of clones, with 70% to 90% found just once. Sequencing was performed on PBMCs, taken around atezolizumab (anti-PD-L1) treatment. The receptors originated from a man between 60 and 70 years old with urothelial cancer. Each CDR3 is given with its conserved first and last residue. The D gene is left open where the match is weak. Expanded clones are given a class, and other clones once, few, many or no size at all.

D gene,J gene,CDR3 length,clone size,V gene,CDR3 DNA,CDR3 protein
TRBD1,TRBJ2-7,14,few,TRBV5-1,TGCGCCAGCAGCAGGGGACAGGGTACCGACGAGCAGTACTTC,CASSRGQGTDEQYF
.,TRBJ2-2,14,.,TRBV29-1,TGCAGCGTTGTTCGGCAGGGGAACACCGGGGAGCTGTTTTTT,CSVVRQGNTGELFF
TRBD1,TRBJ2-1,13,.,TRBV7-9,TGTGCCAGCTCCGGGACAGGGTACAATGAGCAGTTCTTC,CASSGTGYNEQFF
TRBD1,TRBJ1-2,15,.,TRBV5-1,TGCGCCAGCAGCTCAGGACAGGGGACTAACTATGGCTACACCTTC,CASSSGQGTNYGYTF
TRBD1,TRBJ1-2,14,.,TRBV7-2,TGTGCCAGCAGAGAAGGGACAGGGGGGCAAGGCTACACCTTC,CASREGTGGQGYTF
TRBD2,TRBJ2-2,15,.,TRBV7-2,TGTGCCAGCAGCGATGGACTAGCGCGAACCGGGGAGCTGTTTTTT,CASSDGLARTGELFF
TRBD2,TRBJ2-3,15,once,TRBV5-1,TGCGCCAGCAGCTTGGGACTAGCCACCACAGATACGCAGTATTTT,CASSLGLATTDTQYF
.,TRBJ1-5,15,.,TRBV4-1,TGCGCCAGCAGCCAAGACGGACTGAGCAATCAGCCCCAGCATTTT,CASSQDGLSNQPQHF
.,TRBJ2-2,13,.,TRBV2,TGTGCCAGCAGTGAGACAACCACCGGGGAGCTGTTTTTT,CASSETTTGELFF
.,TRBJ2-7,13,.,TRBV7-2,TGTGCCAGCAGCCGCCACCAGGGCTACGAGCAGTACTTC,CASSRHQGYEQYF
TRBD1,TRBJ2-3,16,few,TRBV5-1,TGCGCCAGCAGCTTGGCTATCGACAGGGAAGGGGATACGCAGTATTTT,CASSLAIDREGDTQYF
.,TRBJ1-1,15,.,TRBV28,TGTGCCAGCAGTCCCAGCATAACAGGGAACACTGAAGCTTTCTTT,CASSPSITGNTEAFF
TRBD1,TRBJ1-5,14,.,TRBV27,TGTGCCAGCAGTCGGACAGGGAGGGAACAGCCCCAGCATTTT,CASSRTGREQPQHF
.,TRBJ2-6,16,.,TRBV7-2,TGTGCCAGCACTGGGCGGGGTCGCTCTGGGGCCAACGTCCTGACTTTC,CASTGRGRSGANVLTF
.,TRBJ2-7,16,.,TRBV5-5,TGTGCCAGCAGCTTGATTCCCAGGATTAACTCCTACGAGCAGTACTTC,CASSLIPRINSYEQYF
.,TRBJ1-4,16,once,TRBV7-4,TGTGCCAGCAGCTTCCATTCAGGGGTCTACGTTGAAAAACTGTTTTTT,CASSFHSGVYVEKLFF
.,TRBJ2-7,17,.,TRBV15,TGTGCCACCAGCAGAGATTGGGGGCAGGGTCGTACAGCCGAGCAGTACTTC,CATSRDWGQGRTAEQYF
TRBD2,TRBJ2-5,16,.,TRBV5-4,TGTGCCAGCAGCTCCGGGACTAGCGGGGGAGGAGAGACCCAGTACTTC,CASSSGTSGGGETQYF
.,TRBJ1-2,14,.,TRBV5-4,TGTGCCAGCAGCTTCAGGAGGGAGGGAAGTGGCTACACCTTC,CASSFRREGSGYTF
.,TRBJ1-4,16,.,TRBV15,TGTGCCACCAGCAGAGACAGCGAGGGAGGGAATGAAAAACTGTTTTTT,CATSRDSEGGNEKLFF
.,TRBJ2-2,15,.,TRBV5-4,TGTGCCAGCAGCCCTCCGACTAGTGGCACCGGGGAGCTGTTTTTT,CASSPPTSGTGELFF
.,TRBJ2-7,12,.,TRBV6-5,TGTGCCAGCAGTTACGGCAAGTACGAGCAGTACTTC,CASSYGKYEQYF
.,TRBJ1-6,15,.,TRBV14,TGTGCCAGCAGCCAAGTGAACAGCCCTAATTCACCCCTCCACTTT,CASSQVNSPNSPLHF
.,TRBJ1-1,15,once,TRBV5-1,TGCGCCAGCAGCTTGTCCGGGTCCATGAACACTGAAGCTTTCTTT,CASSLSGSMNTEAFF
TRBD2,TRBJ2-1,16,.,TRBV11-3,TGTGCCAGCAGCGGGGCCGGGACTAGCGGGGACAATGAGCAGTTCTTC,CASSGAGTSGDNEQFF
.,TRBJ1-4,15,few,TRBV28,TGTGCCAGCAGTTCGGCAGGGGCAGCTAATGAAAAACTGTTTTTT,CASSSAGAANEKLFF
.,TRBJ1-4,15,few,TRBV15,TGTGCCACCAGCAGAGATGGTGGTCCTCAGGAAAAACTGTTTTTT,CATSRDGGPQEKLFF
.,TRBJ2-3,14,.,TRBV2,TGTGCCAGCAGGACTAGGGATGTTTCAGATACGCAGTATTTT,CASRTRDVSDTQYF
.,TRBJ1-3,13,.,TRBV10-3,TGTGCCATCAGAGACAACTCTGGAAACACCATATATTTT,CAIRDNSGNTIYF
TRBD1,TRBJ1-2,16,.,TRBV7-8,TGTGCCAGCAGCCCACGTGCGGGACAGGGGAGCTATGGCTACACCTTC,CASSPRAGQGSYGYTF
.,TRBJ1-2,13,.,TRBV14,TGTGCCAGCAGCTTAAACGCAGGTTGGGGCTACACCTTC,CASSLNAGWGYTF
.,TRBJ1-1,13,.,TRBV30,TGTGCCTGGAGTGTAGGGGTGGGCACTGAAGCTTTCTTT,CAWSVGVGTEAFF
TRBD1,TRBJ2-1,15,.,TRBV14,TGTGCCAGCAGCCATGGACAGGAGATCTACAATGAGCAGTTCTTC,CASSHGQEIYNEQFF
TRBD1,TRBJ1-1,16,once,TRBV19,TGTGCCAGTAGTACCCCATGGGACAGGGGGAACACTGAAGCTTTCTTT,CASSTPWDRGNTEAFF
.,TRBJ1-3,14,.,TRBV5-1,TGCGCCAGCAGCTTGGGGAGCCCTGGAAACACCATATATTTT,CASSLGSPGNTIYF
TRBD1,TRBJ2-7,14,.,TRBV5-1,TGCGCCAGCAGCCCGGACAGGAGCGCCTACGAGCAGTACTTC,CASSPDRSAYEQYF
.,TRBJ2-7,14,few,TRBV25-1,TGTGCCAGCAGTGATTCAGGGTACACCTACGAGCAGTACTTC,CASSDSGYTYEQYF
TRBD1,TRBJ1-6,14,few,TRBV5-6,TGTGCCAGCAGACCACAGGGGTGGGATTCACCCCTCCACTTT,CASRPQGWDSPLHF
.,TRBJ2-1,16,.,TRBV7-9,TGTGCCAGCAGGGAAATCTCAGGTGGGCTATTTAATGAGCAGTTCTTC,CASREISGGLFNEQFF
.,TRBJ2-7,14,once,TRBV5-4,TGTGCCAGCAGCTTACCCACAGGATCCTACGAGCAGTACTTC,CASSLPTGSYEQYF
.,TRBJ2-7,13,.,TRBV5-1,TGCGCCAGCAGCTTGGGCGTCTCCTACGAGCAGTACTTC,CASSLGVSYEQYF
TRBD1,TRBJ2-3,15,.,TRBV6-1,TGTGCCAGCAGTGGACAGGGTATTGTTTTCGATACGCAGTATTTT,CASSGQGIVFDTQYF
.,TRBJ1-5,14,.,TRBV29-1,TGCAGCGTTGAAGAACAGGGATCAGGGCAGCCCCAGCATTTT,CSVEEQGSGQPQHF
.,TRBJ1-5,13,.,TRBV30,TGTGCCTGGAGTGCGGGGGTCGATCAGCCCCAGCATTTT,CAWSAGVDQPQHF
.,TRBJ1-1,13,.,TRBV7-3,TGTGCCAGCAGCTTAAGTCAGGGTCTCCAGCCTTTCTTT,CASSLSQGLQPFF
.,TRBJ1-1,14,.,TRBV6-5,TGTGCCAGCACGTCAGGGGCACAGAACACTGAAGCTTTCTTT,CASTSGAQNTEAFF
.,TRBJ2-7,15,.,TRBV10-1,TGCGCCAGCAGTCGGACTAATACTGGGTCCTACGAGCAGTACTTC,CASSRTNTGSYEQYF
.,TRBJ1-2,14,.,TRBV5-5,TGTGCCAGCAGCTTGGCTCAGGGTTCCGGCGGCTACACCTTC,CASSLAQGSGGYTF
TRBD1,TRBJ2-5,14,.,TRBV28,TGTGCCAGCAGGAAAACAGGGGGCCTTGAGACCCAGTACTTC,CASRKTGGLETQYF
.,TRBJ2-5,14,once,TRBV10-3,TGTGCCATCAGTGAAGGACAGTCCGGGGAGACCCAGTACTTC,CAISEGQSGETQYF
.,TRBJ2-4,17,.,TRBV19,TGTGCCAGTAGTGGGGTGGAGGCGGGCGGAGCCAAAAACATTCAGTACTTC,CASSGVEAGGAKNIQYF
TRBD2,TRBJ2-5,13,.,TRBV19,TGTGCCAGTGGCGCGGGGGGGCCGAGGACCCAGTACTTC,CASGAGGPRTQYF
.,TRBJ1-2,16,.,TRBV30,TGTGCCTGGGGCCAACAAACACCACCACCTGGCTATGGCTACACCTTC,CAWGQQTPPPGYGYTF
TRBD1,TRBJ1-5,14,.,TRBV10-2,TGCGCCAGCAGACCGGGACAGGGCAATCAGCCCCAGCATTTT,CASRPGQGNQPQHF